These T cell receptor beta chains were read from a single sample in a study of cytomegalovirus exposure and HLA in healthy donors. The assay was immunoSEQ multiplex PCR, and TCRdb's table has in-frame clones only and misses some. Here the sample spans about 59,000 clones, about 80% being singletons. Specimen: PBMCs. Every receptor here comes from a human donor in good health. Both conserved end residues are part of each CDR3. D genes are given only for firm matches. For some rows the clone size is stated as once, few or many, or as a class when expanded; others skip it.

j_gene | abundance | d_gene | v_gene | CDR3nt | CDR3aa
TRBJ1-6 | . | . | TRBV9 | TGTGCCAGCAGCGTAGGGGCACGGGGCTCCTATAATTCACCCCTCCACTTT | CASSVGARGSYNSPLHF
TRBJ2-7 | . | TRBD1 | TRBV2 | TGTGCCAGCACCGGGACAGCAACCTACGAGCAGTACTTC | CASTGTATYEQYF
TRBJ1-1 | . | . | TRBV7-3 | TGTGCCAGCAGCTTATATGGGAGGGGTCCTGAAGCTTTCTTT | CASSLYGRGPEAFF
TRBJ2-7 | few | TRBD2 | TRBV28 | TGTGCCAGCAAACGGGGGGGAACCCACGAGCAGTACTTC | CASKRGGTHEQYF
TRBJ1-5 | once | . | TRBV5-5 | TGTGCCAGCAGCTTGGTAGAAGGCGGAGGGCAGCCCCAGCATTTT | CASSLVEGGGQPQHF
TRBJ1-2 | . | . | TRBV4-1 | TGCGCCAGCAGCCAATTGGACAGTCGTCTCACCTTC | CASSQLDSRLTF
TRBJ2-4 | medium-sized | TRBD1 | TRBV6-1 | TGTGCCAGCAGTGAAATAAGGACAGGGGGAGACATTCAGTACTTC | CASSEIRTGGDIQYF
TRBJ1-2 | . | . | TRBV7-2 | TGTGCCAGCAGCTTCCACCGGGACCCGGGAGGCGGCTACACCTTC | CASSFHRDPGGGYTF
TRBJ1-3 | . | . | TRBV7-2 | TGTGCCAGCAGCTTAGTTGCGGGAAACACCATATATTTT | CASSLVAGNTIYF
TRBJ1-2 | . | . | TRBV5-3 | TGTGCCAGAAGCCCCTCTTATGGCTACACCTTC | CARSPSYGYTF
TRBJ1-1 | . | TRBD1 | TRBV7-3 | TGTGCCAGCAGCGTGACAGGGCCCAACACTGAAGCTTTCTTT | CASSVTGPNTEAFF
TRBJ2-5 | once | . | TRBV13 | TGTGCCAGCAGCCCCCCCGCAGGGCCAGAGACCCAGTACTTC | CASSPPAGPETQYF
TRBJ1-2 | . | . | TRBV13 | TGTGCCAGCAGCTTAGGACAGGGTGACTATGGCTACACCTTC | CASSLGQGDYGYTF
TRBJ2-3 | . | TRBD2 | TRBV4-3 | TGCGCCAGCAGCCAATATCTAGCGGGAATCGCGGTAGATACGCAGTATTTT | CASSQYLAGIAVDTQYF
TRBJ2-7 | . | . | TRBV5-5 | TGTGCCAGCAGCTTGGAGGGGGGCGGGAGTACCTTCTACGAGCAGTACTTC | CASSLEGGGSTFYEQYF
TRBJ2-5 | . | TRBD1 | TRBV18 | TGTGCCAGCTCACCGGGACAGGGTCGCGGTCAAGAGACCCAGTACTTC | CASSPGQGRGQETQYF
TRBJ2-7 | . | . | TRBV2 | TGTGCCAGCAGTGAAGCGTTTCGGCAGGATAAGCAGTACTTC | CASSEAFRQDKQYF
TRBJ1-1 | . | TRBD1 | TRBV9 | TGTGCCAGCAGCGTAAGGGGACAGATGAACACTGAAGCTTTCTTT | CASSVRGQMNTEAFF
TRBJ1-2 | . | . | TRBV11-2 | TGTGCCAGCAGCTTACAGGGGATGGGCGGCTACACCTTC | CASSLQGMGGYTF
TRBJ2-1 | . | TRBD2 | TRBV28 | TGTGCCAGCAGTCGCAACAGGGGCTGGCTAGCGGGAGGCGATGAGCAGTTCTTC | CASSRNRGWLAGGDEQFF
TRBJ2-1 | . | TRBD2 | TRBV5-1 | TGCGCCAGCAGACAAAACCTAGCGGGAGGAGGGGTCAATGAGCAGTTCTTC | CASRQNLAGGGVNEQFF